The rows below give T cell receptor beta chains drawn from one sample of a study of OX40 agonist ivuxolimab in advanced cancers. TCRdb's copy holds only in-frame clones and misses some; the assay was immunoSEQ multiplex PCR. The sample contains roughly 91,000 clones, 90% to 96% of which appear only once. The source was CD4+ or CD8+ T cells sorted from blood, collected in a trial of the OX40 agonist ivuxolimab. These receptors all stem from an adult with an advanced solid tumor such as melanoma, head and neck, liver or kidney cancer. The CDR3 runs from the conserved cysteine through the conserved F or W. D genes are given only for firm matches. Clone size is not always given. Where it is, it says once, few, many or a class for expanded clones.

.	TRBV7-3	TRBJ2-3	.	CASSLISTDTQYF	TGTGCCAGCAGCTTAATTAGCACAGATACGCAGTATTTT
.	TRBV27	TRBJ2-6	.	CASSTARSSGANVLTF	TGTGCCAGCAGTACGGCCCGAAGCTCTGGGGCCAACGTCCTGACTTTC
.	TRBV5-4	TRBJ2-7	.	CASSFWGEISYEQYF	TGTGCCAGCAGCTTTTGGGGGGAAATCTCCTACGAGCAGTACTTC
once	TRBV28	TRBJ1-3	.	CASSFGSAGNTIYF	TGTGCCAGCAGTTTTGGCAGTGCTGGAAACACCATATATTTT
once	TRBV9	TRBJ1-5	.	CASSLRVGQPQHF	TGTGCCAGCAGCCTTAGGGTTGGACAGCCCCAGCATTTT
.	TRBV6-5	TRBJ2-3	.	CASSYSDSLGTDTQYF	TGTGCCAGCAGTTACTCGGACAGTCTAGGCACAGATACGCAGTATTTT
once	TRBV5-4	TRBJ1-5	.	CASSPEIAVQPQHF	TGTGCCAGCAGCCCCGAAATAGCGGTTCAGCCCCAGCATTTT
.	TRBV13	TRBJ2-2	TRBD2	CASSSGLAGGPNGELFF	TGTGCCAGCAGCTCGGGACTAGCGGGAGGGCCTAACGGGGAGCTGTTTTTT
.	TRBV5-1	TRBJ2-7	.	CASRNSLDSYEQYF	TGCGCCAGCAGAAACAGCTTAGACTCCTACGAGCAGTACTTC
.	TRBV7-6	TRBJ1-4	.	CASSLGPQGEKLFF	TGTGCCAGCAGCTTAGGCCCTCAGGGGGAAAAACTGTTTTTT
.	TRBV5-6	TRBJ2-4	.	CASSTRTAVDIQYF	TGTGCCAGCAGCACCCGGACAGCAGTAGACATTCAGTACTTC
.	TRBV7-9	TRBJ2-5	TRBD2	CASSHPLEREGQETQYF	TGTGCCAGCAGCCACCCTCTAGAGCGGGAGGGCCAAGAGACCCAGTACTTC
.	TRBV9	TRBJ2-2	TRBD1	CASSETGGTGELFF	TGTGCCAGCAGCGAGACAGGGGGAACCGGGGAGCTGTTTTTT
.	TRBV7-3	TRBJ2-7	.	CASSPQGAHEQYF	TGTGCCAGCAGCCCCCAGGGAGCGCACGAGCAGTACTTC
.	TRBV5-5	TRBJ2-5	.	CASSLGTVQETQYF	TGTGCCAGCAGCTTGGGGACAGTACAAGAGACCCAGTACTTC
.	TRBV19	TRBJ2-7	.	CASSIGESEQYF	TGTGCCAGTAGTATAGGGGAGAGCGAGCAGTACTTC
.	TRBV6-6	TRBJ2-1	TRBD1	CASSPRDRADEQFF	TGTGCCAGCAGCCCCCGGGACAGGGCGGATGAGCAGTTCTTC
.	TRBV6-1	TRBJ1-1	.	CASSDSEFEAFF	TGTGCCAGCAGCGACAGTGAGTTTGAAGCTTTCTTT
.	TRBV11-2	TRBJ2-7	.	CASSVSLEQYF	TGTGCCAGCAGCGTATCTTTGGAGCAGTACTTC
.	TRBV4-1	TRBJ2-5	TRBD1	CASSPGQGPSPAQETQYF	TGCGCCAGCAGCCCGGGACAGGGGCCATCCCCCGCACAAGAGACCCAGTACTTC
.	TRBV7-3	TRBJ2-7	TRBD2	CASSNPIAGDEQYF	TGTGCCAGCAGCAATCCTATAGCGGGAGACGAGCAGTACTTC
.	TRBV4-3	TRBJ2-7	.	CASSQDRSFSYEQYF	TGCGCCAGCAGCCAAGACAGGTCTTTCTCCTACGAGCAGTACTTC
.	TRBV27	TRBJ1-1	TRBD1	CASSPGTGDEAFF	TGTGCCAGCAGCCCGGGGACAGGGGATGAAGCTTTCTTT
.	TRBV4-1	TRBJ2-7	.	CASSQGLEVDEQYF	TGCGCCAGCAGCCAAGGCTTGGAGGTCGACGAGCAGTACTTC
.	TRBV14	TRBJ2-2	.	CASSQDGGNTGELFF	TGTGCCAGCAGCCAAGATGGGGGGAACACCGGGGAGCTGTTTTTT
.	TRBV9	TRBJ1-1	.	CASSSLATMNTEAFF	TGTGCCAGCAGCTCCCTGGCCACCATGAACACTGAAGCTTTCTTT
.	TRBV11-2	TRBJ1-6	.	CASSSIGNSYNSPLHF	TGTGCCAGCAGCTCGATCGGGAACTCCTATAATTCACCCCTCCACTTT
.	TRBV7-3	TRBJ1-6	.	CASSLGVSYNSPLHF	TGTGCCAGCAGCTTAGGGGTCTCCTATAATTCACCCCTCCACTTT
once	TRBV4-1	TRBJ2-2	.	CASTLMIPNTGELFF	TGCGCCAGCACATTAATGATTCCGAACACCGGGGAGCTGTTTTTT
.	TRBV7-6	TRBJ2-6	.	CASSLARASGANVLTF	TGTGCCAGCAGCTTAGCGCGAGCCTCTGGGGCCAACGTCCTGACTTTC
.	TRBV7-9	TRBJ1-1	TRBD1	CASSTISGGRNTEAFF	TGTGCCAGCAGCACGATATCAGGGGGGCGGAACACTGAAGCTTTCTTT
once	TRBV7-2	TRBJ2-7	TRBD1	CASSPRTGVGEQYF	TGTGCCAGCAGCCCCCGGACAGGGGTGGGAGAGCAGTACTTC
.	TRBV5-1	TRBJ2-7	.	CASKDDGYEQYF	TGCGCCAGCAAAGACGACGGCTACGAGCAGTACTTC
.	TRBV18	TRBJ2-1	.	CASSPRQGGRGNEQFF	TGTGCCAGCTCACCAAGACAGGGAGGAAGGGGCAATGAGCAGTTCTTC
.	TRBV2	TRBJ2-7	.	CASSGTTYEQYF	TGTGCCAGCAGTGGGACAACCTACGAGCAGTACTTC
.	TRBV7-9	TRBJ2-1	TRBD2	CASSLVTSGRNEQFF	TGTGCCAGCAGCTTAGTAACTAGCGGGAGGAATGAGCAGTTCTTC
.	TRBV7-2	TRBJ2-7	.	CASSSMERFPEQYF	TGTGCCAGCAGCTCCATGGAACGATTCCCTGAGCAGTACTTC
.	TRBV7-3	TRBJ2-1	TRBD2	CASSEGLAGAGEQFF	TGTGCCAGCAGCGAAGGACTGGCGGGAGCGGGTGAGCAGTTCTTC
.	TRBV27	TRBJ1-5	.	CASSLIGGNQPQHF	TGTGCCAGCAGTTTAATAGGGGGCAATCAGCCCCAGCATTTT
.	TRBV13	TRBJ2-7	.	CASSESYEQYF	TGTGCCAGCAGTGAATCTTACGAGCAGTACTTC
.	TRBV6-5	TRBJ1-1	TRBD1	CASSAGTGYGEAFF	TGTGCCAGCAGTGCCGGGACAGGGTATGGTGAAGCTTTCTTT
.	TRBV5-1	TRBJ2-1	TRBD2	CASSLGLSGSYNEQFF	TGCGCCAGCAGCTTGGGTCTTAGCGGGAGTTACAATGAGCAGTTCTTC
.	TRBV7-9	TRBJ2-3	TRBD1	CASSLAGGDRGRPEYF	TGTGCCAGCAGCTTAGCGGGAGGGGACAGGGGGCGCCCGGAGTATTTT
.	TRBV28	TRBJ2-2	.	CASSLSGVQNTGELFF	TGTGCCAGCAGTTTATCTGGGGTGCAAAACACCGGGGAGCTGTTTTTT
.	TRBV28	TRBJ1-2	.	CASSLRGLNYGYTF	TGTGCCAGCAGTCTTCGGGGGCTTAACTATGGCTACACCTTC
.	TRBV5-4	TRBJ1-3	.	CASSLGANSGNTIYF	TGTGCCAGCAGCTTGGGAGCCAACTCTGGAAACACCATATATTTT
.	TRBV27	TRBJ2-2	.	CASSPSAENTGELFF	TGTGCCAGCAGTCCGTCCGCGGAGAACACCGGGGAGCTGTTTTTT
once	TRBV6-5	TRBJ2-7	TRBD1	CASRGQSYEQYF	TGTGCCAGCAGGGGACAGTCCTACGAGCAGTACTTC